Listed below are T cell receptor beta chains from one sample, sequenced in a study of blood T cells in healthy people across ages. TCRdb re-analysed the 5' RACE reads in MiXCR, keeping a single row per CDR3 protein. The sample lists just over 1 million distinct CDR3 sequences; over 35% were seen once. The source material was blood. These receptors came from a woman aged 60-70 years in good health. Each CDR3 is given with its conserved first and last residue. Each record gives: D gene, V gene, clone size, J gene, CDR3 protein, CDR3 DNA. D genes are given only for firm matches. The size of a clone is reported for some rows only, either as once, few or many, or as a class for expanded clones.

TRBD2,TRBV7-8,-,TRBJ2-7,CASSGDLAGGRYEQYF,TGTGCCAGCAGCGGCGACCTAGCGGGAGGGAGATACGAGCAGTACTTC
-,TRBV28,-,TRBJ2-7,CASSLTGASAYEQYF,TGTGCCAGCAGTCTCACCGGGGCGTCAGCCTACGAGCAGTACTTC
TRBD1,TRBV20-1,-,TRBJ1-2,CSAPPGQGAKPSYGYTF,TGCAGTGCTCCACCGGGACAGGGGGCTAAACCCTCTTATGGCTACACCTTC
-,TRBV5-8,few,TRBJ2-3,CASSWVLYF,TGTGCCAGCAGCTGGGTTCTGTATTTT
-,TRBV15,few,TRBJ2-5,CATSRNWAPSQTQYF,TGTGCCACCAGCCGAAATTGGGCCCCCAGCCAGACCCAGTACTTC
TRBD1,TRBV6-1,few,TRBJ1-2,CASSTSGTGFTNYGYTF,TGTGCCAGCAGTACCTCCGGGACAGGCTTTACCAACTATGGCTACACCTTC
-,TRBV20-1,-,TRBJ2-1,CSARGKGRSSYNEQFF,TGCAGTGCTAGAGGGAAAGGACGAAGCTCCTACAATGAGCAGTTCTTC
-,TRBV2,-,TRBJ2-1,CASTSGVSYNEQFF,TGTGCCAGCACTTCGGGAGTCAGCTACAATGAGCAGTTCTTC
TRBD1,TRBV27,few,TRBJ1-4,CASSLRAHRGEELFF,TGTGCCAGCAGCTTAAGGGCCCACAGGGGAGAAGAACTGTTTTTT
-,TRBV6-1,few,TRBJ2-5,CASSELVSIYQETQYF,TGTGCCAGCAGTGAATTGGTATCCATATATCAAGAGACCCAGTACTTC
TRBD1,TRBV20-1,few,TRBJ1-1,CSARGTGIGEAFF,TGCAGTGCTAGAGGGACAGGGATCGGTGAAGCTTTCTTT
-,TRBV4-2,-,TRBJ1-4,CASRGRTLEGSLDGGGQGEKLFF,TGTGCCAGCAGAGGACGAACCCTCGAGGGGTCCCTCGACGGCGGGGGGCAAGGTGAAAAACTGTTTTTT
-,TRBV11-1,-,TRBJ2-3,CASSLVLAGWLYF,TGTGCCAGCAGCTTAGTGTTGGCGGGATGGTTGTATTTT
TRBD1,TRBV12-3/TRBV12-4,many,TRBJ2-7,CASRARDRGTYEQYF,TGTGCCAGCAGGGCCCGGGACAGGGGAACCTACGAGCAGTACTTC
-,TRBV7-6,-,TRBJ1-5,CASSLAPGEGNQPQHF,TGTGCCAGCAGCTTAGCGCCGGGGGAGGGCAATCAGCCCCAGCATTTT
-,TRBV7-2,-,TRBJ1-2,CASSFKGSPRGYTF,TGTGCCAGCAGCTTTAAGGGCAGTCCTAGGGGCTACACCTTC
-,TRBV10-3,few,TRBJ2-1,CAISDGAGSGKNGNEQFF,TGTGCCATCAGTGATGGGGCTGGGTCGGGGAAAAACGGCAATGAGCAGTTCTTC
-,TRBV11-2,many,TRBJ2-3,CASSSQRDTQYF,TGTGCCAGCAGCTCTCAGCGAGATACGCAGTATTTT
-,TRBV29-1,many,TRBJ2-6,CSVRGVAGANVLTF,TGCAGCGTGCGGGGTGTGGCTGGGGCCAACGTCCTGACTTTC
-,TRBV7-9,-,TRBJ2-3,CASSSTDGSTDTQYF,TGTGCCAGCAGCTCTACCGACGGGAGCACAGATACGCAGTATTTT
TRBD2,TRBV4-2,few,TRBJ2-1,CASSKGPGTSGRNEQFF,TGTGCCAGCAGCAAAGGTCCCGGGACTAGCGGGAGGAATGAGCAGTTCTTC
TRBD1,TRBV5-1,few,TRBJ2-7,CASSPRAGQDEQYF,TGCGCCAGCAGCCCGCGGGCTGGACAGGACGAGCAGTACTTC
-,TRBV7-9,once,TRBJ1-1,CASSPLEPRTEAFF,TGTGCCAGCAGCCCTTTGGAACCACGGACTGAAGCTTTCTTT